This TCR beta chain came from a study of OX40 agonist ivuxolimab in advanced cancers. Study-level background: Patients got intravenous ivuxolimab at 0.01 to 10 mg/kg every 2 weeks. Patients with prior anti-PD-1, anti-PD-L1 or anti-CTLA-4 therapy were eligible; roughly 40% had some. In three patients, partial responses were observed, one with hepatocellular carcinoma and two with cutaneous melanoma. Points from the study as a whole: Antigens targeted by the expanded peripheral T cells were not determined.

This clone was detected once. Its antigen is unknown. This table comes from immunoSEQ multiplex PCR, and its TCRdb copy is limited to in-frame clones, with some not included. The sample carries more than 45,000 clones, less than 85% recorded once. V trimming: 3 bases; J trimming: 7 bases; junction bases outside the gene matches: 7. Germline CDR1 and CDR2: LNHDA and SQIVND (reference sequence). CDR3 length: 15 amino acids. This material consisted of CD4+ or CD8+ T cells sorted from blood, taken in a trial of the OX40 agonist ivuxolimab. This clonotype was sampled from an adult with an advanced solid tumor such as melanoma, head and neck, liver or kidney cancer. J is TRBJ1-4 and V is TRBV19; the match to TRBD1 covers 8 bases. CDR3 region: CASSMDRVVGEKLFF. The CDR3 nucleotides read TGTGCCAGTAGTATGGACAGGGTGGTGGGTGAAAAACTGTTTTTT.